This section outlines one T cell receptor (beta chain) sequence together with its context. As yet, its antigen is unknown. Lysates of CMV-infected fibroblasts at 9 to 10 ug/mL stimulated these cells. Sorting of responding CD4+ T cells relied on upregulated CD40 ligand together with CD69. A roughly 20-hour stimulation of CD8-depleted PBMCs used anti-CD28/CD49d costimulation, CD40-blocking antibody and enfuvirtide. The immunoSEQ assay was version 4, run in survey mode. Clones were sequenced by immunoSEQ multiplex PCR, and TCRdb holds only the in-frame ones, with some missing. The sample contains 15,000 to 20,000 clones, roughly 74% of which appear only once. Germline V gene lookup returns CDR1 MDHEN and CDR2 SYDVKM. With 7 bases removed from V and 2 bases from J, the gap between germline ends came to 11 bases. The CDR3 extends over 14 amino acids. The source of the sample is a study of persistence of HIV-infected CD4 T cells. Study in general: Multiple blood draws of up to 180 mL, except a couple of donors with single leukapheresis.

Study results and caveats: TCRbeta richness was lower in CMV- and Gag-responding cells than in anti-CD3/anti-CD28-responding cells. Degenerate expanded CDR3beta sequences were enriched among CMV- and Gag-responding cells.

The chain employs TRBV28 and TRBJ1-4, with D perhaps matching TRBD1 (6 bases). The input for sequencing was CD4+ T cells sorted from PBMCs after 18-hour stimulation, taken from a patient who received antiretroviral therapy. The clonotype comes from an adult man with HIV who was CMV-seropositive. DNA of the CDR3: TGTGCCAGCAAGGGGGGTACTACTAATGAAAAACTGTTTTTT. It codes for CASKGGTTNEKLFF.